This T cell receptor (beta chain) was recorded in a study of STAT5B mutations in CD4+ large granular lymphocyte leukemia. General study findings and limits: Higher CD4+ than CD8+ T-LGLL clonality might reflect small sample size. TRBV06-family usage was enriched in top patient clones (8/27) versus controls (2/35).

Clones were read by immunoSEQ multiplex PCR, and TCRdb kept only the in-frame ones, dropping some. The data contain about 23,000 clones, 79% of them singletons. Comments on this clone: Its target is unknown.

Per the germline V gene, CDR1 is SGHNT and CDR2 is YENEEA. This CDR3 region has 18 residues. The ends were cut back, 0 bases at V and 10 bases at J, with 25 bases in the middle. This clonotype was obtained from a human donor in good health. Sequencing was done on a sample of CD4+ T cells from blood buffy coats. The V and J genes are TRBV11-3 and TRBJ2-1; the D call may be TRBD1 or TRBD2 (5 bases each). CDR3 amino acids: CASSLDLIRDPPSEEQFF. The DNA of the CDR3 is TGTGCCAGCAGCTTAGATTTGATACGGGACCCCCCCTCCGAGGAGCAGTTCTTC.